This T cell receptor beta chain was identified in a study of T cell repertoires in cytomegalovirus infection (dated 2019 in TCRdb). The study in broad terms: Peptide stimulations targeted recently identified HLA-C-restricted CMV epitopes, whose presentation resists viral immunomodulation, together with well-studied HLA-B-restricted epitopes. The HLA type of each donor mattered for the analysis, because public TCR beta signatures pointed to carriage of CMV infection along with the matching HLA type.

On this clonotype: Its antigen is not yet known. The input lacks base qualities; no much larger clone sits a single base away.

The research as a whole found: The ex vivo response was dominated by HLA-C-restricted CMV-specific TCR beta clonotypes, and the single most frequent clonotype in two of eight donors was supplied by these HLA-C-restricted clonotypes. Cumulative frequency of public TCR beta family members discriminated carriers of CMV infection plus the relevant HLA type in this cohort and an independent roughly 330-donor cohort.

The sample was run on an Illumina HiSeq 1500. TCRdb reprocessing: public reads trimmed at Q25 with fastp, clones called with MiXCR, in-frame beta chains kept. For every CDR3 protein sequence, its rows merge into one entry that carries the most common genes and DNA. The sample table lists 80,000 or so distinct CDR3 sequences, roughly 40% of them with a count of one. Approximately 93% of the sample goes to the ten largest clones. The treatment or condition label, read with the paper, signifies: in vitro stimulation with specific CMV peptide epitopes to enrich CMV-specific T cells. The CDR3 numbers 16 residues from cysteine through phenylalanine. Only the CDR3 DNA is retained, 48 bases long and in frame from the first base. Taken from the germline V gene (reference sequence), the CDR1 and CDR2 loops are DFQATT and SNEGSKA. The junction shows trimming of 2 bases on V and 2 bases on J, plus 19 bases between the germline ends.

The rearrangement combines TRBV20-1 with TRBJ2-7; TRBD2 is a weak D gene call, 5 bases matching. The sequence came from a human donor in good health (CMV status not recorded). Some clones in this sample may be carry-over from other donors' samples. The source material was CD8+ T cells from cultured PBMCs, sampled from culture after CMV antigen stimulation. The nucleotides are TGCAGTGCTAGATCGGGAAAGACTCACGCCGCCTACGAGCAGTACTTC. It codes for CSARSGKTHAAYEQYF.